This T cell receptor beta chain was sequenced during a study of vaccination and CD4 T cells after COVID-19. In the study overall: Overlapping peptides covering the spike proteins of SARS-CoV-2, HCoV-NL63, HCoV-OC43 and HCoV-229E were added to stimulate cells. Study conclusions and caveats: Convalescent patients' vaccine-specific clones were spike mono-reactive in 304 of 307 cases. There was no significant change from approximately 21 to 38 median reactive clonotypes.

Treatment defined: roughly nine-day PBMC culture with coronavirus spike peptide pools or control peptides (ViraFEST assay). V shed 3 bases and J shed 10 bases, with 21 bases lying between them. The length of the CDR3 is 15 residues. Looked up from germline, CDR1 is SGHTA and CDR2 is FQGNSA. Sequenced with the Oncomine TCR Beta short-read assay was DNA taken from cultured CD4+ T cells. One entry per CDR3 protein, called by TCRdb with MiXCR from the PCR reads. The sample contains some 14,000 distinct CDR3 sequences, about 28% of which appear only once. Notes on this clonotype: Its matching antigen is unknown.

The specimen sequenced was cultured CD4+ T cells from blood. The receptor was isolated from a human donor with COVID-19. The chain joins TRBV7-2 to TRBJ1-1; D not certain. The CDR3 loop reads CASSFRSVGPQAAFF. The CDR3 DNA sequence: TGTGCCAGCAGCTTTAGGTCTGTGGGCCCCCAGGCAGCTTTCTTT.